This T cell receptor (beta chain) was obtained from a study of graft-versus-host responses after intestinal transplantation. Background on the study: Recipients underwent multivisceral, liver-intestinal, or isolated intestinal transplants.

Repertoires were generated with immunoSEQ multiplex PCR, while TCRdb's copy carries only in-frame clones and drops some. This repertoire shows under 100,000 clones, over 85% found once; its top ten account for approximately 1.1%. With regard to this clone: Its antigen is as yet unknown.

The sample was unstimulated CD8+ T cells sorted from spleen or lymph node cells, taken before transplant. This sequence originates from a human donor who was the organ donor for an intestinal transplant.

The CDR3 region has the DNA TGTGCCAGCAGCCTACACGGGGTTATGAAAGAGACCCAGTACTTC. Translated: CASSLHGVMKETQYF. V usage is TRBV27 and J usage is TRBJ2-5; D may be TRBD2 (5 bases). This CDR3 has 15 residues. V was clipped by 6 bases and J by 3 bases, with 17 bases between them. From germline, CDR1 is MNHEY and CDR2 SMNVEV (reference sequence).